The subject of this entry is one TCR beta chain. Its antigen is undetermined. The data were obtained in a study of beta chain features in type 1 diabetes. General observations from the study: More deletions and fewer insertions at VDJ junctions were found in patients with type 1 diabetes. Among patients with Type 1 diabetes, TCRB CDR3s were moderately but significantly shorter in every one of the four CD4+ subsets.

The entirety of the isolated RNA underwent reverse transcription, so expressed TCRB transcripts were sequenced. The protocol was immunoSEQ multiplex PCR, while the TCRdb copy is restricted to in-frame clones and leaves out a portion. The sample lists hundreds of thousands of clones, roughly an eighth occurring once. The collection from each donor was one heparinised blood draw averaging roughly 110 mL. It was via CD45RO/CCR7/CD25/CD127/CD95/CD27 that CD4+ naive, central memory, regulatory and stem cell-like memory cells were sorted. The CDR3 sequence is 14 residues long. The germline V gene has CDR1 SNHLY and CDR2 FYNNEI. Trimming shortened V by 5 bases and J by 3 bases, and 11 bases separated the two germline ends.

V is TRBV2 and J is TRBJ1-5; D not certain. The specimen was naive CD4+ T cells from blood. This clonotype originated in a woman aged 18 to 35 with type 1 diabetes. Here the CDR3 reads CASSTSGNNQPQHF. For the CDR3, the DNA is TGTGCCAGCAGTACATCAGGAAACAATCAGCCCCAGCATTTT.